This T cell receptor beta chain emerged from a study of low-dose radiotherapy and immunotherapy resistance in tumors. The overall study: Per fraction, Cohort 1 was given 0.5 Gy every 2 weeks, for a total of 6.5 Gy.

Looked up from germline, CDR1 is MDHEN and CDR2 is SYDVKM. V was cut by 0 bases and J by 10 bases, with 7 bases left in between. The CDR3 has 12 residues. TRAV- and TRBV-specific primers primed first-strand cDNA, covering alpha and beta chains. A constant-region primer paired with the V-primer adapter amplified TCRs over about 18 PCR cycles. One entry per CDR3 protein results from TCRdb running MiXCR on the reads. This repertoire shows around 90,000 distinct CDR3 sequences, 18% found once; its top ten account for 5% to 7%. Specified time point: before trial treatment. Along with nivolumab and ipilimumab, donors received aspirin, low-dose cyclophosphamide and low-dose radiotherapy. Patients eligible had advanced solid tumors without tumor-infiltrating lymphocytes. A word on this clonotype: This probably arose from a read error, given a far larger clone one base away.

The sequenced sample was PBMCs, obtained before treatment. The chain couples TRBV28 to TRBJ2-1; D gene unclear. This receptor was identified in a male donor with prostate cancer. The CDR3 DNA follows: TGTGCCAGCAGTTTATGGGGATCCGAGCAGTTCTTC. It is translated as CASSLWGSEQFF.